What follows is one TCR beta chain and its context. This clone was seen just once. No cognate antigen has been identified for it. Nothing much larger sits one base from this clone, and base qualities are not available. TCR CDR3 regions were amplified from genomic DNA by multiplex PCR using the deep immunoSEQ assay. For each cell subset, the extracted genomic DNA was distributed evenly across all wells of several immunoSEQ 96-well plates, and each plate served as one replicate. For sorted subsets, each replicate PCR was loaded with around 200 ng genomic DNA, equivalent to 25,000 to 30,000 T cell genomes. The purified libraries were quantified using a Qubit 3.0 fluorometer, sized with a Bioanalyzer 2100, and then quantified again using the KAPA Library Quantification kit. Every immunoSEQ 96-well plate was sequenced on a dedicated single-read 150-cycle Illumina NextSeq 550 flow cell. The authors' pipeline ran thus. The immunoSEQ output contained only junctional sequences without quality scores, so filtering could not match that applied to full-length reads. Sequences were annotated with PyIR, a Python wrapper for IgBLAST v1.9, using IMGT germline references to assign V/J genes and CDR3. Reads with weak V/J assignments (E-value above 1e-6), missing CDR3, stop codons, out-of-frame junctions, or ambiguous translated residues were removed. V3J clonotypes were defined as sequences sharing an identical inferred V gene, J gene, and CDR3 amino acid sequence. The percentage overlap between two repertoires was calculated by dividing the number of shared unique clonotypes by the size of the smaller repertoire. Three approaches were used to assess repertoire richness: RTK rarefaction, the Chao1 estimator, and Recon v2.1 estimates of unobserved clonotypes. Generation probabilities were computed with OLGA for all TCRbeta clonotypes obtained by the gDNA method from four donors. TCRdb carries this immuneACCESS record with in-frame sequences only. Its versions omit some clonotypes, under half of them owing to an unresolved V gene in the studies checked, with the rest unexplained. That table is the source of V, J and clone size, and D and trimming were worked out from the DNA. Within this sample are some 2 million clones, with approximately 95% of them counted one time only. Of the sample, roughly 0.13% falls within the top ten clones.

These data are taken from a study of shared clonotypes between healthy human individuals (dated by TCRdb to 2020 to 2021). For context, the study as a whole: The cohort comprised a couple of women and a few men aged 18 to 49 years. Blood TCR repertoires of five healthy adults were deeply sequenced to estimate repertoire size and the extent of clonotype sharing between individuals. Per donor, three plates each were used for CD4 naive and CD4 memory, two for CD8 naive, and one for CD8 memory. To increase sequencing depth and limit assay-specific biases, TCR repertoire library preparation and sequencing were carried out by different laboratories using diverse techniques. Between about 0.94 and 8.9 billion PBMCs per donor were obtained by leukapheresis. What the study reported, not specific to this receptor: Naive subsets generally had larger estimated clonotype richness than memory subsets. Compared with non-shared clonotypes, clonotypes shared by all four sorted-subset donors had higher generation probabilities. The small number of donors limited the genetic and exposure-history diversity represented. Sampling was limited to blood, and TCR repertoires in tissue likely differ from TCR repertoires in blood. Based on pairwise subsampling, the degree of clonotype sharing among donors was expected to be affected by sequencing depth. Sharing across four donors was observed for around 5% of naive CD4, over 3% of naive CD8, around 2.5% of memory CD4, and about 0.39% of memory CD8 clonotypes. Incomplete sequencing was indicated by rarefaction of sorted-subset datasets, despite the large sequencing depth.

From V the trimming removes 4 bases and from J it removes 6 bases, while the gene matches leave 6 bases of the junction unaccounted for. Reading the germline V gene gives CDR1 MDHEN and CDR2 SYDVKM. Inclusive of the bounding cysteine and phenylalanine, the CDR3 is 15 residues long. This entry keeps only the CDR3 DNA: 45 bases, framed from base 1. Healthy HIV-negative adults with no recently reported acute infections or vaccinations were included as donors. All donors were Caucasian adults living in Nashville, Tennessee, USA. CD4+ T cells were enriched by magnetic negative selection; naive cells were then positively selected on CD45RA, and the negative fraction formed the memory subset. Blood was collected by leukapheresis, and PBMCs were isolated by Ficoll-Histopaque density gradient centrifugation and then cryopreserved in liquid nitrogen vapor phase. Analytical flow cytometry was used to check the purity and quantity of every magnetically sorted T cell population. From each sorted fraction, genomic DNA was isolated and quantified by UV absorbance on a Nanodrop 2000c.

The V and J segments used are TRBV28 and TRBJ2-2, with 9 bases aligning to TRBD1. Sequencing used naive CD4+ T cells sorted from blood. The cell subset or site tag for this specimen amounts to: CD45RA+ positively selected. The sequence derives from a man between 18 and 29 years old in good health. The DNA reads as follows: TGTGCCAGCAGTTCCGGGGACAGGGTTCCCGGGGAGCTGTTTTTT. Its translation reads: CASSSGDRVPGELFF.